The following is a TCR beta chain sequence with its context. The antigen is undetermined. Expressed TCRB transcripts were sequenced after all isolated RNA was converted to cDNA. Sequenced by immunoSEQ multiplex PCR; TCRdb stores in-frame clones only, minus some. This sample has 400,000 or so clones, with 9.6% found just once. Germline assignment: CDR1 MGHRA and CDR2 YSYEKL. The CDR3 extends over 15 amino acids. The ends were cut back, 1 base at V and 8 bases at J, with 12 bases in the middle. The sample originates from a study of beta chain features in type 1 diabetes. Study findings and constraints: Type 1 diabetes patients had TCRB CDR3s that were shorter (moderately but significantly so) in all four CD4+ subsets.

What was sequenced was central memory CD4+ T cells from blood. J is TRBJ1-6 and V is TRBV4-1; D is perhaps TRBD1 (5 bases). This receptor was taken from a man aged 25-40 years with type 1 diabetes. CDR3 residues: CASSQGAGMDSPLHF. The CDR3, as DNA: TGCGCCAGCAGCCAAGGCGCAGGGATGGATTCACCCCTCCACTTT.